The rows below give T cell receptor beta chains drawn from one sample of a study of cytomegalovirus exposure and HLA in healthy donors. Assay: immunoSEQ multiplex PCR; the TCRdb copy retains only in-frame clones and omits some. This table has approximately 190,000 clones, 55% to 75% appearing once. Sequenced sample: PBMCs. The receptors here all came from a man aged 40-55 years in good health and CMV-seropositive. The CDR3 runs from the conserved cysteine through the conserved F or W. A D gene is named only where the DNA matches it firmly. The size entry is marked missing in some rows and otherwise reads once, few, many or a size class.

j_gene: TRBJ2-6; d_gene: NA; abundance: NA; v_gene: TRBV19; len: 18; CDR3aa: CASSIGGSTVLGANVLTF; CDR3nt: TGTGCCAGTAGTATAGGGGGCTCGACGGTCCTCGGGGCCAACGTCCTGACTTTC
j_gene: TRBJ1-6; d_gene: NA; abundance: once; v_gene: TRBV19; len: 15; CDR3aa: CASTLGAGANSPLHF; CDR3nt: TGTGCCAGTACCCTCGGAGCAGGGGCTAATTCACCCCTCCACTTT
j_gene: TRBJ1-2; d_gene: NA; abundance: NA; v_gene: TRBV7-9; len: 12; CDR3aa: CASSRDLYGYTF; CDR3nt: TGTGCCAGCAGCCGGGATCTTTATGGCTACACCTTC
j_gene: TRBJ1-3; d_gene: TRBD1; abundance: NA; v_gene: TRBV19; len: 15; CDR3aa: CASSRDSHSGNTIYF; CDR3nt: TGTGCCAGTAGTCGGGACAGCCACTCTGGAAACACCATATATTTT
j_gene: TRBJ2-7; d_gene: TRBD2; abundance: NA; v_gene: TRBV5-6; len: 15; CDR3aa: CASSLDRLAPYEQYF; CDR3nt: TGTGCCAGCAGCTTGGATCGACTAGCACCCTACGAGCAGTACTTC
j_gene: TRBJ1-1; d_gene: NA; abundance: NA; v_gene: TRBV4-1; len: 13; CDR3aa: CASSPLSDTEAFF; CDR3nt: TGCGCCAGCAGCCCCCTTAGCGACACTGAAGCTTTCTTT
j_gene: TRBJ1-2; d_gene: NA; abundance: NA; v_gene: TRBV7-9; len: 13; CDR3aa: CASSLAQGNGYTF; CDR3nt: TGTGCCAGCAGCTTAGCACAGGGAAATGGCTACACCTTC
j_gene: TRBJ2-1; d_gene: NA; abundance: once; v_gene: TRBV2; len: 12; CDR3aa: CASSEEAGGQFF; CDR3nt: TGTGCCAGCAGTGAAGAAGCCGGGGGGCAGTTCTTC
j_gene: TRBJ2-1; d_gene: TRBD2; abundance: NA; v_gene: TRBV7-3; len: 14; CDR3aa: CASSLSGGGNEQFF; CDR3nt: TGTGCCAGCAGCCTTAGCGGGGGGGGCAATGAGCAGTTCTTC
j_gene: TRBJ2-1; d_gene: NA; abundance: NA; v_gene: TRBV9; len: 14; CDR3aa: CASSPQGTYNEQFF; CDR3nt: TGTGCCAGCAGCCCCCAGGGGACCTACAATGAGCAGTTCTTC
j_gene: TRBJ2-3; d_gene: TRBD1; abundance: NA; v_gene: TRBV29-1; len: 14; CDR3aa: CSVEGTGGTDTQYF; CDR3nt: TGCAGCGTTGAAGGGACAGGGGGCACAGATACGCAGTATTTT
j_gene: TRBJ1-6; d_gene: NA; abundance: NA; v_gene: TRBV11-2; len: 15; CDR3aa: CASSLGPGEYSPLHF; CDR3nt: TGTGCCAGCAGCTTAGGTCCAGGGGAGTACTCACCCCTCCACTTT